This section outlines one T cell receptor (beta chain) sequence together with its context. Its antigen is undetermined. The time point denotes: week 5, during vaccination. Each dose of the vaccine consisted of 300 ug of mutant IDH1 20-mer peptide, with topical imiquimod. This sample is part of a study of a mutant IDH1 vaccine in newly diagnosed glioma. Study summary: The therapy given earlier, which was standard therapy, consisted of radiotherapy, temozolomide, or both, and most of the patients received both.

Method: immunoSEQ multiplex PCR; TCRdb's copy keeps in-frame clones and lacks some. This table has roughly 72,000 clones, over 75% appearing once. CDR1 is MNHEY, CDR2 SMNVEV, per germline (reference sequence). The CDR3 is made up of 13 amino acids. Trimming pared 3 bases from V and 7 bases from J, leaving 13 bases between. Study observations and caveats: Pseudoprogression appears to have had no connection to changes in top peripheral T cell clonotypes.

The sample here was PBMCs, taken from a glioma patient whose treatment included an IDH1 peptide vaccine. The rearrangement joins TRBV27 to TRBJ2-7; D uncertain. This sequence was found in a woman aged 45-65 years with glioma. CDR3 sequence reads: CASSFTALREQYF. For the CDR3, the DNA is TGTGCCAGCAGTTTTACGGCCCTTCGGGAGCAGTACTTC.